This TCR beta chain emerged from a study of tumor-infiltrating lymphocytes in primary liver carcinoma. The input was around 500 ng total RNA; TCR beta cDNA was made from it with a constant-region primer. Slightly modified ARM-PCR with three nested multiplex PCR rounds yielded TCR beta libraries. Two initial PCR rounds of around 10 cycles each paired TRBV1-TRBV30 forward primers with a C-beta reverse primer. Each CDR3 protein gets one entry after TCRdb re-called the multiplex PCR reads with MiXCR. The profile covers around 330,000 distinct CDR3 sequences, with approximately 65% appearing a single time and roughly 9% taken by the ten largest. General study findings and limits: Since sampling was bulk and unsorted, CD4+ and CD8+ repertoires were not compared.

About this clonotype: No antigen is known for it. This may be a read error: a much more frequent sequence differs by one nucleotide.

The study extracted blood RNA from unsorted whole blood and also extracted germline DNA. Germline CDR1 and CDR2: MNHEY and SVGAGI. V shed 6 bases and J shed 6 bases, with 18 bases lying between them. CDR3 size: 14 residues. The sample taken for sequencing was peripheral blood. This sequence joins TRBV6-5 and TRBJ2-7, with a weak D call TRBD2 (6 bases). The sequence came from a man in his forties with primary liver carcinoma and hepatitis B virus infection. Written as DNA, the CDR3 is TGTGCCAGCAGGGGAATAGCGGTCACCTTCGAGCAGTACTTC. Residues: CASRGIAVTFEQYF.